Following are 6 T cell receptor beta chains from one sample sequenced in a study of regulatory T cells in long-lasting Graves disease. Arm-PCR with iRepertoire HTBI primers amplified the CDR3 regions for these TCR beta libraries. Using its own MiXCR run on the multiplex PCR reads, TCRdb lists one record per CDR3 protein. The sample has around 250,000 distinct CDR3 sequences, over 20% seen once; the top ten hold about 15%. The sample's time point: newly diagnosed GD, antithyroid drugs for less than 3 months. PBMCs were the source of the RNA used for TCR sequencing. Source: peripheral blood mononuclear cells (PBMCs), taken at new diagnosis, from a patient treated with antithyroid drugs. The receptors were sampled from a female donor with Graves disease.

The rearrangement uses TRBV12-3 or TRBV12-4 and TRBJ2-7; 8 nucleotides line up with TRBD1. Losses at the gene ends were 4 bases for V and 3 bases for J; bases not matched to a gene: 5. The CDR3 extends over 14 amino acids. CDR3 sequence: CASSYGTGDYEQYF. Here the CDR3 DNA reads TGTGCCAGCAGTTACGGGACAGGTGACTACGAGCAGTACTTC.

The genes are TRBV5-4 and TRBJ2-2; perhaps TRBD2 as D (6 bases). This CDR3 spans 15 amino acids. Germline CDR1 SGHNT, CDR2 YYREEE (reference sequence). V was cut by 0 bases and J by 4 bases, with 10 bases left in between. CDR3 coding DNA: TGTGCCAGCAGCTTGGAAGTGGGACTCACCGGGGAGCTGTTTTTT. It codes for CASSLEVGLTGELFF. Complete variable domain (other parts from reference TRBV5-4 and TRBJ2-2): ETGVTQSPTHLIKTRGQQVTLRCSSQSGHNTVSWYQQALGQGPQFIFQYYREEENGRGNFPPRFSGLQFPNYSSELNVNALELDDSALYLCASSLEVGLTGELFFGEGSRLTVL.

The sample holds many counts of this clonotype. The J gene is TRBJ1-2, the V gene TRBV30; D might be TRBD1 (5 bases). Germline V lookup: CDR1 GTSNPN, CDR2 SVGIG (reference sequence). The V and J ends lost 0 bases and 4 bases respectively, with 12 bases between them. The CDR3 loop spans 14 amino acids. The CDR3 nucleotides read TGTGCCTGGAGTGTCGGGACGGCAACCTATGGCTACACCTTC. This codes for CAWSVGTATYGYTF.

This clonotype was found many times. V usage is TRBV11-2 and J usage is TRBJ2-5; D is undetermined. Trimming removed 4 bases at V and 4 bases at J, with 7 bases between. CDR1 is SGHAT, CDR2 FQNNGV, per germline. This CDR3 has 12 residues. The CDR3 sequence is CASSSESETQYF. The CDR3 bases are TGTGCCAGCAGCTCGGAATCAGAGACCCAGTACTTC.

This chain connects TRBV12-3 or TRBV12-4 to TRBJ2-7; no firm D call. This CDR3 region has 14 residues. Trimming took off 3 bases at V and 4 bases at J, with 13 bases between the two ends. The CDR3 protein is CASSFGPTKYEQYF. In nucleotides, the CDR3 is TGTGCCAGCAGTTTCGGCCCCACAAAGTACGAGCAGTACTTC.

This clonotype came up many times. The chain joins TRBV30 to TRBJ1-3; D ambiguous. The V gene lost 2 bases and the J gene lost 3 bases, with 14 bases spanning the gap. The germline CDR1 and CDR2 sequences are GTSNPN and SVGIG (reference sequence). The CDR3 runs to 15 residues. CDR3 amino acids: CAWSFESPRGNTIYF. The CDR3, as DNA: TGTGCCTGGAGTTTTGAGTCACCCCGTGGAAACACCATATATTTT.